Listed here are 30 T cell receptor beta chains from one sample, sequenced in a study of CD4 and CD8 cells across lung adenocarcinoma regions. From the PCR reads, TCRdb called clonotypes with MiXCR, one entry per CDR3 protein. The profile covers 21,000 or so distinct CDR3 sequences, with around half appearing a single time and around a quarter taken by the ten largest. What was sequenced was CD8+ T cells from the center of a lung tumor. Receptor source: a female donor with lung adenocarcinoma. The CD4 and CD8 labels of this study may be unreliable.

V is TRBV7-2 and J is TRBJ2-7; D is ambiguous. Germline CDR1 and CDR2: SGHTA and FQGNSA. This CDR3 contains 15 residues. Trimming shortened V by 4 bases and J by 0 bases, and 13 bases separated the two germline ends. CDR3: CASSSRTASSYEQYF. The CDR3 region has the DNA TGTGCCAGCAGCTCCCGGACGGCCAGCTCCTACGAGCAGTACTTC.

This clonotype was counted a single time. This rearrangement joins TRBV6-1 to TRBJ2-2, with a possible D match to TRBD2 (5 bases). V lost 0 bases, J lost 13 bases, and 27 bases lay in between. CDR3 size: 18 residues. The V gene's germline CDR1 is MNHNS and CDR2 SASEGT. The CDR3 DNA is TGTGCCAGCAGTGAAGCGCTTATTGAGGGAGCGAACACCGAGGCGCTGTTTTTT. Translating gives CASSEALIEGANTEALFF.

With regard to this clonotype: At one end the junction does not follow the germline gene, possibly because of a read error. The V gene is TRBV10-1, the J gene TRBJ2-1; D is possibly TRBD1 (7 bases). Germline V gene sequence: CDR1 WNHNN, CDR2 SYGVQD (reference sequence). This CDR3 has 13 residues. The CDR3 loop reads CASGGTDQDTQYF. The CDR3 DNA follows: TGCGCCAGCGGGGGGACAGACCAAGATACGCAGTACTTT.

This rearrangement joins TRBV6-2 or TRBV6-3 to TRBJ2-7; TRBD1 agrees at 9 bases. V lost 5 bases, J lost 2 bases, and 4 bases stayed unmatched. This CDR3 has 14 amino acids. Germline assignment: CDR1 MNHEY and CDR2 SVGEGT. The CDR3 is CASSIWTGAYEQYF. The CDR3 region has the DNA TGTGCCAGCAGTATCTGGACAGGGGCCTACGAGCAGTACTTC.

This chain uses TRBV6-1 with TRBJ2-1, with D tentatively TRBD1 (5 bases). CDR1 and CDR2 (germline): MNHNS, SASEGT. Between the trimmed V and J ends, which lost 1 base and 6 bases, there was a span of 7 bases. CDR3 size: 13 residues. As DNA, the CDR3 is TGTGCCAGCAGTGAAGTAGGGGCCAATGAGCAGTTCTTC. Amino acids: CASSEVGANEQFF.

This clonotype was detected a few times. The chain carries TRBV7-2 and TRBJ2-5; 9 positions agree with TRBD2. Germline lookup yields CDR1 SGHTA and CDR2 FQGNSA. The V segment lost 1 base and the J segment 5 bases; nucleotides outside the gene matches: 5. This CDR3 is built from 15 residues. CDR3 protein: CASSLVSGRVETQYF. The CDR3 DNA reads as TGTGCCAGCAGCTTAGTTAGCGGGAGAGTGGAGACCCAGTACTTC.

This clonotype was recorded at least ten times. The chain recombines TRBV27 with TRBJ2-1, with D maybe TRBD2 (5 bases). The ends were cut back, 0 bases at V and 0 bases at J, with 9 bases in the middle. The CDR3 consists of 16 residues. The V gene's germline CDR1 is MNHEY and CDR2 SMNVEV (reference sequence). CDR3 bases: TGTGCCAGCAGTTTATCTGCCACTAGCTCCTACAATGAGCAGTTCTTC. Translation gives CASSLSATSSYNEQFF.

This clonotype is large. The gene calls are TRBV6-1 and TRBJ2-1; 8 bases are a match to TRBD1. The length of the CDR3 is 15 residues. Per the germline V gene, CDR1 is MNHNS and CDR2 is SASEGT. The junction had 11 bases not matched to a gene; V was cut back by 3 bases and J by 10 bases. CDR3 DNA: TGTGCCAGCAGTGACGGGACAGGTAGAGGATGGGAGCAGTTCTTC. Protein product: CASSDGTGRGWEQFF.

A note on this clonotype: The junction shows a germline mismatch at one end, possibly a read error. The rearrangement joins TRBV10-1 to TRBJ2-3; D is undetermined. The CDR3 runs 14 residues. Germline assignment: CDR1 WNHNN and CDR2 SYGVQD (reference sequence). Here the CDR3 DNA reads TGCGCCAGCAGTGATCCGAGGCGCACAGAGACGCAGTACTTT. Translating it yields CASSDPRRTETQYF.

The V and J genes are TRBV5-6 and TRBJ1-2, with D possibly being TRBD1 (5 bases). Germline lookup yields CDR1 SGHDT and CDR2 YYEEEE. This CDR3 spans 14 amino acids. V lost 2 bases to trimming and J lost 1 base, with 9 bases between them. In nucleotides, the CDR3 is TGTGCCAGCAGCTTAGGCAGGGTTAACTATGGCTACACCTTC. Translation: CASSLGRVNYGYTF.

A word on this clonotype: A junction boundary mismatches the germline segment, possibly from a read error. The chain employs TRBV10-1 and TRBJ2-3, with 8 bases fitting TRBD2. The CDR3 runs to 17 residues. Per the germline V gene, CDR1 is WNHNN and CDR2 is SYGVQD (reference sequence). As DNA, the CDR3 is TGCGCCAGCAGTGAGGCGGTCGGAGCGGGAGACCCAGATACGCAGTATTTC. Amino acid sequence: CASSEAVGAGDPDTQYF.

The V call is TRBV10-3, the J call TRBJ2-1, with a weak D call TRBD1 (5 bases). Judging by the DNA end, TRBJ2-5 fits better; the J call may be wrong. Germline V gene lookup returns CDR1 ENHRY and CDR2 SYGVKD. The CDR3 has 14 amino acids. CDR3 amino acids: CAGKGRRERNTQYF. The CDR3 DNA follows: TGTGCGGGGAAGGGGCGCCGTGAGCGAAACACCCAGTACTTC.

This clonotype showed up just once. The chain couples TRBV12-3 or TRBV12-4 to TRBJ2-5, with a weak D call TRBD2 (5 bases). The tail of the sequence fits TRBJ2-7 better, so the J call may be wrong. The length of the CDR3 is 14 residues. CDR3 DNA: TGTGCCAGCAGCCTGGACTGGCTACCCTACGAGCAGTACTTC. Amino acids: CASSLDWLPYEQYF.

This chain uses TRBV27 with TRBJ2-1; 8 bases line up with TRBD1. The J call could be wrong; TRBJ2-5 is a better fit for the DNA end. Germline assignment: CDR1 MNHEY and CDR2 SMNVEV (reference sequence). The CDR3 contains 15 residues. The CDR3 DNA is TGTGCCAGCAGTTTAAACAGGGGGGTAAGAGAGACCCAGTACTTC. Protein: CASSLNRGVRETQYF.

This clonotype has a handful of counts. The chain recombines TRBV7-2 with TRBJ2-1, with D possibly being TRBD1 (6 bases). Germline V CDR1 and CDR2: SGHTA, FQGNSA. Trimming took 4 bases from V and 0 from J, leaving 13 bases between them. The CDR3 is 16 residues long. The CDR3 sequence: CASSSQGLRSYNEQFF. The CDR3 coding sequence is TGTGCCAGCAGCTCTCAGGGGCTCCGCTCCTACAATGAGCAGTTCTTC.

The rearrangement joins TRBV11-2 to TRBJ2-2, with 7 bases fitting TRBD1. In germline, CDR1 is SGHAT, CDR2 FQNNGV. CDR3 length: 15 amino acids. The V gene end was trimmed by 2 bases and the J gene end by 4 bases; junction bases not matched to a gene: 4. CDR3 nucleotides: TGTGCCAGCAGCTTATCAGCAGGGGGCACCGGGGAGCTGTTTTTT. Amino acids: CASSLSAGGTGELFF.

CDR3 coding DNA: TGTGCCAGCAGCTTAGGAGAGCGGGGGGTTGAGCAGTTCTTC. Translated: CASSLGERGVEQFF. The chain uses TRBV7-2 and TRBJ2-3; 9 nucleotides align to TRBD2. The J call may not be correct, given that the DNA end is closer to TRBJ2-1. CDR1 and CDR2 from the germline V gene are SGHTA and FQGNSA. This CDR3 has 14 amino acids.

Turning to this clonotype: The junction and the germline gene differ at one end; a read error may be behind it. The chain couples TRBV10-2 to TRBJ2-3; D gene ambiguous. The CDR3 is 13 residues long. Germline assignment: CDR1 WSHSY and CDR2 SAAADI. DNA for the CDR3: TGCGCCAGCAAAGCACTTACGGAAGATACCCAGTACTTT. Translating it yields CASKALTEDTQYF.

This chain links TRBV20-1 with TRBJ2-1; D may be TRBD1 (6 bases). CDR3 length: 16 residues. The V gene's germline CDR1 is DFQATT and CDR2 SNEGSKA (reference sequence). The V end was cut by 3 bases, the J end by 0 bases, with 15 bases between. In nucleotides, the CDR3 is TGCAGTGCTAGCGAAGGACAGCCAGGCTCCTACAATGAGCAGTTCTTC. It translates to CSASEGQPGSYNEQFF.

The chain joins TRBV27 to TRBJ2-1, with no clear D. The DNA end favors TRBJ2-5, so the J call may be wrong. The germline CDR1 and CDR2 sequences are MNHEY and SMNVEV (reference sequence). The CDR3 contains 15 residues. The CDR3 DNA reads TGTGCCAGCAGTTTATCTCCCACGGGTGTGGAGACCCAGTACTTC. It yields the protein CASSLSPTGVETQYF.

In this sample, this clonotype turned up many times. The chain carries TRBV27 and TRBJ2-1; no clear D. The J call may be incorrect, as the DNA end agrees better with TRBJ2-7. Germline V CDR1 and CDR2: MNHEY, SMNVEV (reference sequence). The CDR3 sequence is 9 residues long. CDR3 protein: CASCYEQYF. DNA of the CDR3: TGTGCCAGCTGCTACGAGCAGTACTTC.

Ten or more counts support this clonotype. V is TRBV6-5 and J is TRBJ1-1; D not certain. Germline V gene data show CDR1 as MNHEY and CDR2 as SVGAGI. V dropped 0 bases and J dropped 5 bases, with 10 bases sitting between them. This CDR3 region has 14 residues. CDR3 nucleotide sequence: TGTGCCAGCAGTTACTCGGGCCCCCCGACTGAAGCTTTCTTT. Encoded protein: CASSYSGPPTEAFF.

The chain couples TRBV6-1 to TRBJ2-5, with D possibly being TRBD1 (7 bases). Judging by the DNA end, TRBJ2-7 fits better; the J call may be wrong. The germline V gene has CDR1 MNHNS and CDR2 SASEGT. This CDR3 has 13 amino acids. The CDR3 loop is CASSRQGGVEQYF. CDR3 in DNA: TGTGCCAGCAGTCGACAGGGAGGAGTCGAGCAGTACTTC.

DNA for the CDR3: TGTGCCAGCAGATCTACCGGGACTAGCGGGAGGGCAAAGACAGGTGAGCTGTTTTTT. Protein product: CASRSTGTSGRAKTGELFF. The rearrangement joins TRBV6-1 to TRBJ2-2; TRBD2 agrees at 16 bases. The V segment lost 6 bases and the J segment 11 bases; nucleotides outside the gene matches: 18. CDR1 MNHNS and CDR2 SASEGT come from the germline V gene. The CDR3 is made up of 19 amino acids.

This clonotype has a handful of counts. The J gene is TRBJ1-1, the V gene TRBV10-1; D not certain. V lost 6 bases, J lost 6 bases, and 11 bases lay in between. This CDR3 contains 12 residues. Germline lookup yields CDR1 WNHNN and CDR2 SYGVQD (reference sequence). The CDR3 DNA reads as TGCGCCAGCAGCGGGCGGGCGGCTGAAGCTTTCTTT. This gives the protein CASSGRAAEAFF.

A remark on this clonotype: Germline is not matched at one junction end, which may reflect a read error. This chain's CDR3 is CASWGGYPTDTQYF. The CDR3 nucleotides are TGTGCCAGCTGGGGAGGGTATCCCACAGACACGCAGTATTTC. The chain is built from TRBV7-2 and TRBJ2-3; 7 bases fit TRBD2. Germline CDR1 and CDR2: SGHTA and FQGNSA. The CDR3 totals 14 residues.

This sequence joins TRBV6-5 and TRBJ2-2; no clear D. V was cut by 4 bases and J by 1 base, with 10 bases left in between. The CDR3 is 15 amino acids. CDR1 is MNHEY, CDR2 SVGAGI, per germline. CDR3 region: CASSFFGGNTGELFF. The CDR3 coding sequence is TGTGCCAGCAGTTTCTTCGGTGGGAACACCGGGGAGCTGTTTTTT.

Notes on this clonotype: The junction shows a germline mismatch at one end, possibly a read error. The chain recombines TRBV6-1 with TRBJ2-5, with 8 bases matching TRBD2. Per germline, CDR1 MNHNS and CDR2 SASEGT. The CDR3 has 15 residues. CDR3 sequence reads: CARGAGGGDQETQYF. The CDR3 coding sequence is TGTGCCAGGGGTGCCGGGGGGGGAGACCAAGAGACCCAGTATTTC.

About this clonotype: The conserved closing phenylalanine or tryptophan is absent in this CDR3, likely reflecting a read error. It is unclear where the CDR3 begins or ends on the DNA, so no DNA is shown, and the CDR3 is as TCRdb lists it. V gene TRBV7-1 combines with J gene TRBJ2-4; TRBD1 is the table's D call, not checked against the DNA. TRBV7-1 is an ORF for which the function is uncertain. The CDR3 numbers 14 amino acids, ends counted. This chain's CDR3 is CVGQLQAEEGSAQP.

Judged by abundance, this clonotype is medium-sized. V usage is TRBV6-1 and J usage is TRBJ2-3, with D unclear. The CDR3 sequence is 15 residues long. V lost 6 bases to trimming and J lost 0 bases, with 13 bases between them. The germline V gene has CDR1 MNHNS and CDR2 SASEGT. CDR3 DNA sequence: TGTGCCAGCAGACCTAGAGAGACTAGCACAGATACGCAGTATTTT. It translates to CASRPRETSTDTQYF.